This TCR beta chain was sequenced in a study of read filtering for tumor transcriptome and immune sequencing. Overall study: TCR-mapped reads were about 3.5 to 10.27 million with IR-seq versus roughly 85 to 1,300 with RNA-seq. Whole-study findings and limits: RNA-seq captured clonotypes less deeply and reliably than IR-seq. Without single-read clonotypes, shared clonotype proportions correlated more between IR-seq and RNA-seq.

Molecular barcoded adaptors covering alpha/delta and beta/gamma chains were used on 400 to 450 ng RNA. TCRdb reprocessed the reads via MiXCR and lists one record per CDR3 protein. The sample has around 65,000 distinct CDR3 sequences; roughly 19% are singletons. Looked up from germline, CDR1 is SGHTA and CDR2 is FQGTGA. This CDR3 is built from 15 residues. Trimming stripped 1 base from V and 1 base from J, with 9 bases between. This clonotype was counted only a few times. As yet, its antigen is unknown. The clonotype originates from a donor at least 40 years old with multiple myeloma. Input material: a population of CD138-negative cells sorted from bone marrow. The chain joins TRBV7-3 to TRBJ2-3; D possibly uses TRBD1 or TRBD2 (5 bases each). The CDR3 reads CASSLNGARTDTQYF. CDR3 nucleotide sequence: TGTGCCAGCAGCTTAAACGGGGCTCGCACAGATACGCAGTATTTT.